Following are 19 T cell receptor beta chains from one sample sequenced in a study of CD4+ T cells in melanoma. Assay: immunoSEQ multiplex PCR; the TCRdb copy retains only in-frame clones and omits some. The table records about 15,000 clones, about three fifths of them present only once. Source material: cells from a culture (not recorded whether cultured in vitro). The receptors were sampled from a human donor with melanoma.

Here the CDR3 reads CARGAPRGGYTF. CDR3 in DNA: TGTGCCAGAGGGGCACCGAGGGGGGGCTACACCTTC. The rearrangement uses TRBV6-1 and TRBJ1-2; weak D call: TRBD1 (6 bases). The CDR3 is 12 amino acids. From germline, CDR1 is MNHNS and CDR2 SASEGT. Trimming removed 9 bases from V and 8 bases from J, with 16 bases in between.

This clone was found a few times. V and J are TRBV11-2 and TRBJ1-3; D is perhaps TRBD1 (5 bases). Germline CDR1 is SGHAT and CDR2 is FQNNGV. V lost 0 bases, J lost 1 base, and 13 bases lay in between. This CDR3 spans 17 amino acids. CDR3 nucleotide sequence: TGTGCCAGCAGCTTAGATGGAGCTAGGGGATCTGGAAACACCATATATTTT. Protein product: CASSLDGARGSGNTIYF.

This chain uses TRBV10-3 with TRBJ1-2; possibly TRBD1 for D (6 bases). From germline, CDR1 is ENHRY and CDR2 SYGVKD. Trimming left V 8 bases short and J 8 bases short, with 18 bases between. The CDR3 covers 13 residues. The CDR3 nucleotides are TGTGCCATCCATACCGACAGGACCTACGGCTACACCTTC. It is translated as CAIHTDRTYGYTF.

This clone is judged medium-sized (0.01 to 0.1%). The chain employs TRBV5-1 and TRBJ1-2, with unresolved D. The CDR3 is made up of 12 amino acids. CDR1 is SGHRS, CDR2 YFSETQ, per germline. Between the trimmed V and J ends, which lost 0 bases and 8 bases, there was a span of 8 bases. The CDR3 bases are TGCGCCAGCAGCTTGGGTTATGAGGGCTACACCTTC. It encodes CASSLGYEGYTF.

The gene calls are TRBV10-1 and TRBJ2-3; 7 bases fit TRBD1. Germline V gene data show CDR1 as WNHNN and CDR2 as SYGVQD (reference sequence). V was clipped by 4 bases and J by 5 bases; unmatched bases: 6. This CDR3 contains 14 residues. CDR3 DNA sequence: TGCGCCAGCAGTGCAGGGGGACCGGGAGATACGCAGTATTTT. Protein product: CASSAGGPGDTQYF.

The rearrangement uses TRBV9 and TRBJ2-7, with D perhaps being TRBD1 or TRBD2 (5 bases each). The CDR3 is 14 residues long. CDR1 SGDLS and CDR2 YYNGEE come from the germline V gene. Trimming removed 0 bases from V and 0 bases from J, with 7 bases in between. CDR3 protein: CASSVGGNSYEQYF. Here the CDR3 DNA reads TGTGCCAGCAGCGTAGGGGGGAACTCCTACGAGCAGTACTTC.

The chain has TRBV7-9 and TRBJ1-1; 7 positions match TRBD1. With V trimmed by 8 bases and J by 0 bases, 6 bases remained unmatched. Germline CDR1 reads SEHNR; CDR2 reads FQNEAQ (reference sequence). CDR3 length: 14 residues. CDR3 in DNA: TGTGCCAGCGTTCAGGGGGGCATGAACACTGAAGCTTTCTTT. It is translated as CASVQGGMNTEAFF.

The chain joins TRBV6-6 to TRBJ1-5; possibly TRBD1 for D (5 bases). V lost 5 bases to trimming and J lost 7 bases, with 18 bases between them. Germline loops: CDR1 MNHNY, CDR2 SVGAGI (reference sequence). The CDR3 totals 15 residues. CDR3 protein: CASSPPGQGGQPQHF. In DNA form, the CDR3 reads TGTGCCAGCAGTCCACCTGGGCAGGGCGGGCAGCCCCAGCATTTT.

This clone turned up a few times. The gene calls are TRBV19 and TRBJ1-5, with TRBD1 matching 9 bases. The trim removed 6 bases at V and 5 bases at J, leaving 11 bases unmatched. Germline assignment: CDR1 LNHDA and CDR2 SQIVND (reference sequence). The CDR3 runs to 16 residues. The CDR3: CASSKRGQGLDQPQHF. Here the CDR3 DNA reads TGTGCCAGTAGCAAGCGGGGACAGGGTCTGGATCAGCCCCAGCATTTT.

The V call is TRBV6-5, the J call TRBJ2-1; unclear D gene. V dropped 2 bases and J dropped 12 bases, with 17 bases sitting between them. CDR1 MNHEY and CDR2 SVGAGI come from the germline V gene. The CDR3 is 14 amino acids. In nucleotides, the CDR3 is TGTGCCAGCAGTTACGGTCCCCTCGGCAGGCGGCAGTTCTTC. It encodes CASSYGPLGRRQFF.

CDR3 bases: TGTGCCAGTAGTCGGGACAGGGGACCCGAGCAGTACTTC. As protein: CASSRDRGPEQYF. The chain recombines TRBV19 with TRBJ2-7; 10 nucleotides agree with TRBD1. The CDR3 consists of 13 residues. The germline gives CDR1 LNHDA, CDR2 SQIVND (reference sequence). V dropped 5 bases and J dropped 6; count of bases not matched to a gene: 4.

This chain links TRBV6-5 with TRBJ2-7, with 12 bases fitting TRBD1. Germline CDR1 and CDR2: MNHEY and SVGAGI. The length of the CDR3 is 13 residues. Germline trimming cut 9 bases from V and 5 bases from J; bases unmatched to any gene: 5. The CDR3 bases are TGTGCCAGACCGGGACAGGGGGCCAACGAGCAGTACTTC. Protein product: CARPGQGANEQYF.

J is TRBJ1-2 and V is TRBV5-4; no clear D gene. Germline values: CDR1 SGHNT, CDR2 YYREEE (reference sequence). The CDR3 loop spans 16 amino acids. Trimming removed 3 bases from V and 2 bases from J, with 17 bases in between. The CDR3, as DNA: TGTGCCAGCAGCTCCAGGAGTTCGGGCCGAAACTATGGCTACACCTTC. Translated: CASSSRSSGRNYGYTF.

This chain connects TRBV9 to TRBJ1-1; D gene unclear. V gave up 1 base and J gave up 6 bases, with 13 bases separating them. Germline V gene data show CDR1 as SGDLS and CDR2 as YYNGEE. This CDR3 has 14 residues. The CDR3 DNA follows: TGTGCCAGCAGCGTATTGGGCAGGTTCTCTGAAGCTTTCTTT. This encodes CASSVLGRFSEAFF.

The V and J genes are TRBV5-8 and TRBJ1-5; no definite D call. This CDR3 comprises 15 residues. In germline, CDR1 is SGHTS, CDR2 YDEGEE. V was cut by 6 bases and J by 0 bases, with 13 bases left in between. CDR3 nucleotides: TGTGCCAGCACCCCACAAGGGTTTAGCAATCAGCCCCAGCATTTT. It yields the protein CASTPQGFSNQPQHF.

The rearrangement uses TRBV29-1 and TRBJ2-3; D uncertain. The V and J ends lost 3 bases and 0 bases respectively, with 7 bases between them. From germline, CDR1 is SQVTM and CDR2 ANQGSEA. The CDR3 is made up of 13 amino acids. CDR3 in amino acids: CSVDTSSTDTQYF. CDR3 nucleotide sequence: TGCAGCGTTGACACCTCTAGCACAGATACGCAGTATTTT.

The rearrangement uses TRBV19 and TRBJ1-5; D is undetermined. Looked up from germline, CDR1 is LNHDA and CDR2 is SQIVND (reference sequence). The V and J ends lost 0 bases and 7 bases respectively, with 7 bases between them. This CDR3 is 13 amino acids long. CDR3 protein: CASSIDTVQPQHF. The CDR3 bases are TGTGCCAGTAGTATAGACACGGTACAGCCCCAGCATTTT.

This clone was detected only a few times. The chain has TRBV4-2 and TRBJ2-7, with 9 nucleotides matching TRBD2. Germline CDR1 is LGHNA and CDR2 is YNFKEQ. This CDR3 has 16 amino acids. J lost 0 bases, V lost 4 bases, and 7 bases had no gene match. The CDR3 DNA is TGTGCCAGCAGCCGAAATAGCGGGGGCAACTCCTACGAGCAGTACTTC. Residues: CASSRNSGGNSYEQYF.

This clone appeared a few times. In DNA, the CDR3 is TGTGCCAGCAGCTTCCCAGGGACAGAGACCCAGTACTTC. The encoded protein is CASSFPGTETQYF. The chain recombines TRBV5-4 with TRBJ2-5, with D perhaps matching TRBD1 or TRBD2 (5 bases each). The CDR3 length is 13 residues. CDR1 SGHNT and CDR2 YYREEE come from the germline V gene (reference sequence). V was shortened by 2 bases and J by 4 bases, with 9 bases between the two germline ends.